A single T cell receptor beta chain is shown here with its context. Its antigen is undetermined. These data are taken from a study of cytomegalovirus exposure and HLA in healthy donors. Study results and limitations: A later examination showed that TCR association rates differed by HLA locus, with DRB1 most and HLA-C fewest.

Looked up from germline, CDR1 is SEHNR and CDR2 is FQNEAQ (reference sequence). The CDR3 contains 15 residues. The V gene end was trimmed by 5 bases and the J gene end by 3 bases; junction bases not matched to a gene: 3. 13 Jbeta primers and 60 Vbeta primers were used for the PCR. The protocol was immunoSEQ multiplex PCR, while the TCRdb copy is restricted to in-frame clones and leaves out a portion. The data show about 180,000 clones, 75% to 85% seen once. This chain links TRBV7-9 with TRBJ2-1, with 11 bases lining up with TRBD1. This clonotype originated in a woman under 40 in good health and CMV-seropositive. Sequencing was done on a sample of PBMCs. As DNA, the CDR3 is TGTGCCAGCAGCGACGGGACAGGGGGCTACAATGAGCAGTTCTTC. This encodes CASSDGTGGYNEQFF.